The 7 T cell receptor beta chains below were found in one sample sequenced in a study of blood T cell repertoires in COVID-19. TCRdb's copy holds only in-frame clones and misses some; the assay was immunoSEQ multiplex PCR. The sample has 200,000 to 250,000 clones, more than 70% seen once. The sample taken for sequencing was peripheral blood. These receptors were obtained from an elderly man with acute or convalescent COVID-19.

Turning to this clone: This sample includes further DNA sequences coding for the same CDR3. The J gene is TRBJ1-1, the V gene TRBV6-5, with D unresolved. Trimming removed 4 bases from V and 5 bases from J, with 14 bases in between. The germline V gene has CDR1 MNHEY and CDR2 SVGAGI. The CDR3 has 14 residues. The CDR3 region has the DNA TGTGCCAGCAGTTCCAGGACTGGATGGACTGAAGCTTTCTTT. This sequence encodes CASSSRTGWTEAFF.

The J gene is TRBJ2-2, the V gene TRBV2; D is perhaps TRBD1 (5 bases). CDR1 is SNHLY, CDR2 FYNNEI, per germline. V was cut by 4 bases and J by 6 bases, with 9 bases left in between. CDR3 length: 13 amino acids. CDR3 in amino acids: CASSGQISGELFF. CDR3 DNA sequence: TGTGCCAGCAGTGGACAGATCTCCGGGGAGCTGTTTTTT.

DNA of the CDR3: TGCGCCAGCAGCCAATCACAGGGGGGAAATTCACCCCTCCACTTT. This sequence encodes CASSQSQGGNSPLHF. The chain joins TRBV4-1 to TRBJ1-6; 8 bases align to TRBD1. V lost 2 bases and J lost 7; bases outside the gene matches: 4. Germline V gene data show CDR1 as MGHRA and CDR2 as YSYEKL. The CDR3 length is 15 residues.

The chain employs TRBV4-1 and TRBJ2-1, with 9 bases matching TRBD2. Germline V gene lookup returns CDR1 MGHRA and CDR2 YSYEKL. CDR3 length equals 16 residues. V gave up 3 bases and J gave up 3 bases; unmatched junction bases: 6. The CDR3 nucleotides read TGCGCCAGCAGCCAGGTTACTAGCGGGTACTACAATGAGCAGTTCTTC. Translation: CASSQVTSGYYNEQFF.

Here the CDR3 reads CASSVGVSSTDTQYF. CDR3 bases: TGTGCCAGCAGCGTGGGCGTTTCTAGCACAGATACGCAGTATTTT. This chain links TRBV9 with TRBJ2-3; no definite D call. This CDR3 region has 15 residues. The V and J ends lost 2 bases and 0 bases respectively, with 10 bases between them. The germline CDR1 and CDR2 sequences are SGDLS and YYNGEE.

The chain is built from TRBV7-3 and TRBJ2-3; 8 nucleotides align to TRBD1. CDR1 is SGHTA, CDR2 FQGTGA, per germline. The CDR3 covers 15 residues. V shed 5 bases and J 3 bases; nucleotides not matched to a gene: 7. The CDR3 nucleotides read TGTGCCAGCAGCGCCGACAGGGGTTGGACAGATACGCAGTATTTT. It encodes CASSADRGWTDTQYF.

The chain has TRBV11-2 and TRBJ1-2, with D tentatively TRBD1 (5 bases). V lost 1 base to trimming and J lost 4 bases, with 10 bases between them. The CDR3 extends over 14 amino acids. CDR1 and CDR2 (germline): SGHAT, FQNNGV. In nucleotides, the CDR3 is TGTGCCAGCAGCTTAGTGGGGCAGGGCTATGGCTACACCTTC. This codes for CASSLVGQGYGYTF.